The clone carrying this T cell receptor (beta chain) was seen many times. Its cognate antigen is unknown. Each CDR3 protein is one row after TCRdb ran MiXCR on the RACE reads. The sample lists under 400,000 distinct CDR3 sequences, roughly 4.6% occurring once. Sample time point: pre-sensitization, week 0. Treatment: therapeutic diphenylcyclopropenone sensitization with weekly scalp DPC. At every patch-test visit, blood was drawn before the patch test was applied. Participating donors were patients with alopecia, aged 18 to 70 years, considered appropriate candidates for DPC. These data are taken from a study of human T cells and chemical hapten exposure. About the research overall: Patch tests applied 0.01% DPC to the upper back, read at 6 days.

V gave up 3 bases and J gave up 5 bases; unmatched junction bases: 17. CDR1 and CDR2 (germline): SGHTA, FQGNSA. The CDR3 loop spans 18 amino acids. Study-wide points: It was expanded TCRs that formed significantly more large CDR3 similarity clusters than controls did.

This sequence was found in a woman between 45 and 65 years old with alopecia areata. Some clones in this sample may be carry-over from other donors' samples. V usage is TRBV7-2 and J usage is TRBJ2-3; 7 nucleotides line up with TRBD2. The sample here was whole blood, taken in connection with sensitization to the hapten diphenylcyclopropenone (DPC). CDR3 DNA: TGTGCCAGCAGCTTCATTTGGCCGGCCGGACTAGATGGAGATACGCAGTATTTT. The encoded protein is CASSFIWPAGLDGDTQYF.